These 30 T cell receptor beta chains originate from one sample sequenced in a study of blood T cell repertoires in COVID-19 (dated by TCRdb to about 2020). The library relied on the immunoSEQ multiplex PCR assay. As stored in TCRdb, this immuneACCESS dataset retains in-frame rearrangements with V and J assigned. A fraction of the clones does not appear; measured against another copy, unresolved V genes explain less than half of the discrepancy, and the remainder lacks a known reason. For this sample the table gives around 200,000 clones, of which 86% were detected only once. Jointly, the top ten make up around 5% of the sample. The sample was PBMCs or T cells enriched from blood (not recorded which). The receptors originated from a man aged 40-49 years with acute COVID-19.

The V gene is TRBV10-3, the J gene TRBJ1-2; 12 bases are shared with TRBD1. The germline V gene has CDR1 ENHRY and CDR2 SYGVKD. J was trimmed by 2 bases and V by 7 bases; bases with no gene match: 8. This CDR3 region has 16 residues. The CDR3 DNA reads TGTGCCATCACCGGGGGACAGGGGGCGGTCAACTATGGCTACACCTTC. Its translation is CAITGGQGAVNYGYTF.

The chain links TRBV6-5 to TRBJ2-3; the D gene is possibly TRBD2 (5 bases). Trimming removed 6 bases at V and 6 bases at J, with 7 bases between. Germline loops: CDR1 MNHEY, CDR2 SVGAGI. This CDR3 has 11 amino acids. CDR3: CASSRGDTQYF. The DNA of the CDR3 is TGTGCCAGCAGCCGCGGGGATACGCAGTATTTT.

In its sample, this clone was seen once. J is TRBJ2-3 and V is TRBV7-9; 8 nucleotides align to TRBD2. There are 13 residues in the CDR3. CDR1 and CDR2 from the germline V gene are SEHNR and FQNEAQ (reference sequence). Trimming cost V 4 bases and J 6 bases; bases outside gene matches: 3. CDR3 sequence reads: CASSYTSGDTQYF. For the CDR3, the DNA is TGTGCCAGCAGCTATACTAGCGGCGATACGCAGTATTTT. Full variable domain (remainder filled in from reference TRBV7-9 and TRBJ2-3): DTGVSQNPRHKITKRGQNVTFRCDPISEHNRLYWYRQTLGQGPEFLTYFQNEAQLEKSRLLSDRFSAERPKGSFSTLEIQRTEQGDSAMYLCASSYTSGDTQYFGPGTRLTVL.

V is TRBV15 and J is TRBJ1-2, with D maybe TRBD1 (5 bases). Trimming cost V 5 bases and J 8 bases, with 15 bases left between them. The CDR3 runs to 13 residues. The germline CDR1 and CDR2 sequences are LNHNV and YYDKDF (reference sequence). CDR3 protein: CATSPFGGNGYTF. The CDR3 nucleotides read TGTGCCACCAGCCCCTTCGGGGGGAACGGCTACACCTTC.

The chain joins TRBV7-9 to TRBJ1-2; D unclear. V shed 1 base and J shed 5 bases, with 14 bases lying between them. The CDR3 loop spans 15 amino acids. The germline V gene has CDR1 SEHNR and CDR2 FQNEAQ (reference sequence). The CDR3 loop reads CASSLDAGKGYGYTF. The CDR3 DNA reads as TGTGCCAGCAGCTTAGACGCGGGAAAGGGATATGGCTACACCTTC.

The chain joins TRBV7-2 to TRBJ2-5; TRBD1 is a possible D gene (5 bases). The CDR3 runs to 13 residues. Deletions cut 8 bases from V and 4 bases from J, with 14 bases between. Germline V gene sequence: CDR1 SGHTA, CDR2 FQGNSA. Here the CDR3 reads CASDQAGRETQYF. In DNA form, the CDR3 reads TGTGCCAGCGATCAGGCAGGGCGAGAGACCCAGTACTTC.

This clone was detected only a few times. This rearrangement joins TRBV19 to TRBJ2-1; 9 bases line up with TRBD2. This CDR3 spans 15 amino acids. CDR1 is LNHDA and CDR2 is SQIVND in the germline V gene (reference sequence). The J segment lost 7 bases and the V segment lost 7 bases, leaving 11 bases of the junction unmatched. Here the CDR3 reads CASNPGGLAYNEQFF. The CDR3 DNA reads TGTGCCAGTAACCCCGGCGGACTAGCGTATAATGAGCAGTTCTTC.

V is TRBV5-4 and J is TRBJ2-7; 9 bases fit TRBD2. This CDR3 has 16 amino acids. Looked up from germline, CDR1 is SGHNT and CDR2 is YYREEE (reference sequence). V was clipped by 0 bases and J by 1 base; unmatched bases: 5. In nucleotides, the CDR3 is TGTGCCAGCAGCTTGGGGCTAGCGGGACCGTCCTACGAGCAGTACTTC. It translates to CASSLGLAGPSYEQYF.

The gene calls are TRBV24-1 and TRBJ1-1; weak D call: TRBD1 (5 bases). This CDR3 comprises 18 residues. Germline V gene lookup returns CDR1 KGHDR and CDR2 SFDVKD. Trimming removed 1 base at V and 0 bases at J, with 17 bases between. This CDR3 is CATSDLSWRGGMNTEAFF. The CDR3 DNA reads TGTGCCACCAGTGATTTATCTTGGAGGGGTGGTATGAACACTGAAGCTTTCTTT.

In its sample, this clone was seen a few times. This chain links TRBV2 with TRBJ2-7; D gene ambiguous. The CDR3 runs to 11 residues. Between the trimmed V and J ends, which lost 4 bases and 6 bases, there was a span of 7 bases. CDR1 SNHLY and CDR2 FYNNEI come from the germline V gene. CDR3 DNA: TGTGCCAGCAGTGTACAGACCGAGCAGTACTTC. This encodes CASSVQTEQYF. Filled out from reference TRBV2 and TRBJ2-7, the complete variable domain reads EPEVTQTPSHQVTQMGQEVILRCVPISNHLYFYWYRQILGQKVEFLVSFYNNEISEKSEIFDDQFSVERPDGSNFTLKIRSTKLEDSAMYFCASSVQTEQYFGPGTRLTVT.

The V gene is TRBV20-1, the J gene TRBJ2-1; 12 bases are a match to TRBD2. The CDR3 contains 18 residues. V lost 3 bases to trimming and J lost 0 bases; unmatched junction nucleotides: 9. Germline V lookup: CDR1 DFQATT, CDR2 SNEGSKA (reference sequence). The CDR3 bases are TGCAGTGCTAGTCCGCCACTACTAGCGGGAGGCTCCTACAATGAGCAGTTCTTC. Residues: CSASPPLLAGGSYNEQFF.

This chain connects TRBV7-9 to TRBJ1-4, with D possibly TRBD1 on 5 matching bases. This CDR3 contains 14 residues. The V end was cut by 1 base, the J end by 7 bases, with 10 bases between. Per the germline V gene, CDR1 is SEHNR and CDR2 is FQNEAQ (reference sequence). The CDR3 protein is CASSLDRGLEKLFF. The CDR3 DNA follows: TGTGCCAGCAGCTTAGATAGGGGACTTGAAAAACTGTTTTTT. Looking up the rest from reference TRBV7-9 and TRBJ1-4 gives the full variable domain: DTGVSQNPRHKITKRGQNVTFRCDPISEHNRLYWYRQTLGQGPEFLTYFQNEAQLEKSRLLSDRFSAERPKGSFSTLEIQRTEQGDSAMYLCASSLDRGLEKLFFGSGTQLSVL.

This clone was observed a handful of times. CDR3 sequence (DNA): TGTGCCAGCAGTTCCCACAGCTCTGGAAACACCATATATTTT. Encoded protein: CASSSHSSGNTIYF. The chain carries TRBV6-2 or TRBV6-3 and TRBJ1-3; D is unclear. Trimming removed 4 bases at V and 0 bases at J, with 7 bases between. CDR1 and CDR2 (germline): MNHEY, SVGEGT. This CDR3 spans 14 amino acids.

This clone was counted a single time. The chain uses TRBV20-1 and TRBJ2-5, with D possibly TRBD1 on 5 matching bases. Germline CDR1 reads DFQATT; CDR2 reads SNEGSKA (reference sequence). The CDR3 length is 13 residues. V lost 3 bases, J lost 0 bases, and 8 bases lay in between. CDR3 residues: CSASVGHQETQYF. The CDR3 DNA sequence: TGCAGTGCTAGTGTGGGGCACCAAGAGACCCAGTACTTC.

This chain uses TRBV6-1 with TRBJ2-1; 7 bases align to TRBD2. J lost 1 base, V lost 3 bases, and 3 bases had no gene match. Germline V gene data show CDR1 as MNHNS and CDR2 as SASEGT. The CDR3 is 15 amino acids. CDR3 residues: CASSELAESYNEQFF. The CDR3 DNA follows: TGTGCCAGCAGTGAGCTAGCGGAATCCTACAATGAGCAGTTCTTC.

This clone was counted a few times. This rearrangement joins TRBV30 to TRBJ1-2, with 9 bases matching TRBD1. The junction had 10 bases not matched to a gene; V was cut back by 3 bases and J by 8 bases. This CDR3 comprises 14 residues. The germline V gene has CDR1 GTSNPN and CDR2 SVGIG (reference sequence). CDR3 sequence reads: CAWSYTGGWEGYTF. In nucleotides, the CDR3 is TGTGCCTGGAGCTATACAGGGGGCTGGGAGGGCTACACCTTC.

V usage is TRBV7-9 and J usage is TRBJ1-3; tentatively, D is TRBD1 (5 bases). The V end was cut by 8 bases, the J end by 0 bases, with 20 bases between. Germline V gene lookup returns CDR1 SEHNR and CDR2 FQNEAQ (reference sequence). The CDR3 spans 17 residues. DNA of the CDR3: TGTGCCAGCCGGGAGGGGCCATTTTCCAGCTCTGGAAACACCATATATTTT. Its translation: CASREGPFSSSGNTIYF.

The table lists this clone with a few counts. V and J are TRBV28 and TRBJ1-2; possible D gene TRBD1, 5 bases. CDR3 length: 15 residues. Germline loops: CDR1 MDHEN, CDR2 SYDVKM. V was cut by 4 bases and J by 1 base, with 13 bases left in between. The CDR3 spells CASSSGIGVNYGYTF. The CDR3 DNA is TGTGCCAGCAGTTCAGGGATCGGAGTTAACTATGGCTACACCTTC.

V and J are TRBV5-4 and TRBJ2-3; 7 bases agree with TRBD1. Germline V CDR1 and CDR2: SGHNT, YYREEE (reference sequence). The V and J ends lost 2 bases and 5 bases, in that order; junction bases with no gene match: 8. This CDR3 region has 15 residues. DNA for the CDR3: TGTGCCAGCAGCTTAGGTTCACAGGGGAGAGATACGCAGTATTTT. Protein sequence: CASSLGSQGRDTQYF.

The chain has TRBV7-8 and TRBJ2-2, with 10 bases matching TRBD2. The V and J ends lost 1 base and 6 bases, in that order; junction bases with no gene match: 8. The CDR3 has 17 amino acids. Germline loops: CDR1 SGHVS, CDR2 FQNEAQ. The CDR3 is CASSLGAGTSAPGELFF. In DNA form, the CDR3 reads TGTGCCAGCAGCTTAGGGGCAGGGACTAGCGCCCCCGGGGAGCTGTTTTTT.

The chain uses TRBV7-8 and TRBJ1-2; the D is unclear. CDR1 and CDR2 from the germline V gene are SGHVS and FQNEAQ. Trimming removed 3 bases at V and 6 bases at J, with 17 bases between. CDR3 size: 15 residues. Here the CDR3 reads CASSFLRGGKNGYTF. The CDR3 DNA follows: TGTGCCAGCAGCTTCCTCCGGGGAGGGAAGAATGGCTACACCTTC. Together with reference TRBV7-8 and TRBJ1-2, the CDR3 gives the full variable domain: GAGVSQSPRYKVAKRGQDVALRCDPISGHVSLFWYQQALGQGPEFLTYFQNEAQLDKSGLPSDRFFAERPEGSVSTLKIQRTQQEDSAVYLCASSFLRGGKNGYTFGSGTRLTVV.

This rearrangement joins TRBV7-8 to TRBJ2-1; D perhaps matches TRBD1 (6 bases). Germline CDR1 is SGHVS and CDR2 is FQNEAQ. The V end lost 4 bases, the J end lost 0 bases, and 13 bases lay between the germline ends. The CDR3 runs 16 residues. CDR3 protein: CASSSPGVGSYNEQFF. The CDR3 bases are TGTGCCAGCAGCTCACCAGGGGTGGGCTCCTACAATGAGCAGTTCTTC.

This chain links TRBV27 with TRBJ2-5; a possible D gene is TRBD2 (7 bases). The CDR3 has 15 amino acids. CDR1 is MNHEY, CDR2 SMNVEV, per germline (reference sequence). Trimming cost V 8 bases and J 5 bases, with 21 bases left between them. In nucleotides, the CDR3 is TGTGCCAGCGGGGGTCTGGGGGGGGGCGAGGAGACCCAGTACTTC. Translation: CASGGLGGGEETQYF.

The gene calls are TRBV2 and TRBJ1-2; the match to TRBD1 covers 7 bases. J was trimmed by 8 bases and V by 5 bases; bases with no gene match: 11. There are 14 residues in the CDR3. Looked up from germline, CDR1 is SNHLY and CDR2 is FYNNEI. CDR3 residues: CASSPSSGQSGYTF. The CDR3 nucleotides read TGTGCCAGCAGTCCCTCATCGGGACAGTCCGGCTACACCTTC.

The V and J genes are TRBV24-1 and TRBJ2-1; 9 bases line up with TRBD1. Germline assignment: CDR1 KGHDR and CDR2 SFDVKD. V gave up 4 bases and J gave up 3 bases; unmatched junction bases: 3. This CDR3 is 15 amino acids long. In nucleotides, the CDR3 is TGTGCCACCAGTGAAACAGGGGGCTACTACAATGAGCAGTTCTTC. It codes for CATSETGGYYNEQFF.

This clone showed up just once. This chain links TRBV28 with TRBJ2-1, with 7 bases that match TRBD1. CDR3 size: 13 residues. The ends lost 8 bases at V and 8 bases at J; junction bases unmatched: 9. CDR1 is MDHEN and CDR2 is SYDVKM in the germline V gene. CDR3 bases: TGTGCCAGCTCGGGCAGGGGGAATGATGAGCAGTTCTTC. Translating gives CASSGRGNDEQFF.

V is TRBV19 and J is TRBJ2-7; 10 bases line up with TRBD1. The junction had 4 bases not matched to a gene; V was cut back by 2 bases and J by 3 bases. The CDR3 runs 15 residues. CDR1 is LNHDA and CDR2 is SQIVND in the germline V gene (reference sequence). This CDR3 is CASSIIGTGDYEQYF. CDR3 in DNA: TGTGCCAGTAGTATAATTGGGACAGGGGACTACGAGCAGTACTTC.

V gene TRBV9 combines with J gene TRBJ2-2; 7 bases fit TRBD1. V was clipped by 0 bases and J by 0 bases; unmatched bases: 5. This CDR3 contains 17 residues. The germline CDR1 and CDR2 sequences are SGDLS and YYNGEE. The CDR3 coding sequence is TGTGCCAGCAGCGTAGCTCTTGGGACAGCGAACACCGGGGAGCTGTTTTTT. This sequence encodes CASSVALGTANTGELFF.

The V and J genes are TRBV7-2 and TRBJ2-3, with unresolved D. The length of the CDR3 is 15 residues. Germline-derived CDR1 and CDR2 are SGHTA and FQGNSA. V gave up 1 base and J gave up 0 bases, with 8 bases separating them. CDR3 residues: CASSLVYGSTDTQYF. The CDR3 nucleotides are TGTGCCAGCAGCTTAGTTTACGGGAGCACAGATACGCAGTATTTT.

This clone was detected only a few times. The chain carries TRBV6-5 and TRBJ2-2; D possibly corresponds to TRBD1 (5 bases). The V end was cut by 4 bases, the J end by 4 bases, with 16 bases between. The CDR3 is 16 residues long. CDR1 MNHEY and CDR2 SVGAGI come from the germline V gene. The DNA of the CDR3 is TGTGCCAGCAGTTCGCCATACCTGACAGCCACCGGGGAGCTGTTTTTT. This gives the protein CASSSPYLTATGELFF.